A single sample gave rise to the 12 T cell receptor beta chains below, sequenced in a study of preoperative IRX-2 immunotherapy in early breast cancer. TCRdb's table, derived via immunoSEQ multiplex PCR, lists solely in-frame clones and lacks some. The table shows 35,000 to 55,000 clones, with about 95% occurring only once. Described treatment: preoperative locoregional IRX-2 cytokine immunotherapy. The material sequenced was tumor tissue, taken after IRX-2 immunotherapy. All receptors derive from a human donor with breast cancer.

This clone was found once. V gene TRBV7-2 combines with J gene TRBJ1-1, with D tentatively TRBD1 (5 bases). With 0 bases removed from V and 6 bases from J, the gap between germline ends came to 11 bases. The CDR3 sequence is 14 residues long. Germline CDR1 SGHTA, CDR2 FQGNSA. The CDR3 nucleotides are TGTGCCAGCAGCTTAGCCAGTCCGGGGGCTGAAGCTTTCTTT. Translated, it gives CASSLASPGAEAFF.

This clone occurred a few times. The rearrangement joins TRBV7-6 to TRBJ1-1, with D perhaps TRBD1 (5 bases). In germline, CDR1 is SGHVS, CDR2 FNYEAQ. V was pared by 3 bases and J by 5 bases, with 10 bases between. The CDR3 totals 13 residues. CDR3 coding DNA: TGTGCCAGCAGCTTGAAGGGGCGAACTGAAGCTTTCTTT. It codes for CASSLKGRTEAFF.

This CDR3 is CASSLVLRQGAGAFF. CDR3 in DNA: TGTGCCAGCAGCTTGGTCCTCCGGCAGGGGGCGGGAGCTTTCTTT. V and J are TRBV5-6 and TRBJ1-1; 8 nucleotides match TRBD1. V lost 0 bases and J lost 10; bases outside the gene matches: 11. Germline V lookup: CDR1 SGHDT, CDR2 YYEEEE. This CDR3 spans 15 amino acids.

The chain carries TRBV7-2 and TRBJ2-3; perhaps TRBD2 as D (5 bases). Germline loops: CDR1 SGHTA, CDR2 FQGNSA. The CDR3 consists of 16 residues. V was shortened by 3 bases and J by 4 bases, with 17 bases between the two germline ends. The chain's CDR3 is CASSFVKDSAADTQYF. The DNA of the CDR3 is TGTGCCAGCAGCTTCGTGAAGGACTCGGCGGCAGATACGCAGTATTTT.

This clone occurred once. The J gene is TRBJ2-7, the V gene TRBV10-3, with TRBD1 identical over 9 bases. There are 15 residues in the CDR3. Per germline, CDR1 ENHRY and CDR2 SYGVKD. The V segment lost 6 bases and the J segment 6 bases; nucleotides outside the gene matches: 12. The CDR3 bases are TGTGCCATCAGCTATACGGGACAGGGCGAGAGCGAGCAGTACTTC. Protein sequence: CAISYTGQGESEQYF.

This chain uses TRBV5-1 with TRBJ1-1, with D maybe TRBD1 (5 bases). The CDR3 spans 14 residues. The germline gives CDR1 SGHRS, CDR2 YFSETQ. The V and J ends lost 1 base and 2 bases respectively, with 9 bases between them. Here the CDR3 DNA reads TGCGCCAGCAGCTTGTCGGGGGTTAACACTGAAGCTTTCTTT. Translation gives CASSLSGVNTEAFF.

This clone has a single count. The V and J genes are TRBV28 and TRBJ1-5; no reliable D call. The V end lost 5 bases, the J end lost 5 bases, and 19 bases lay between the germline ends. In germline, CDR1 is MDHEN, CDR2 SYDVKM. The CDR3 contains 16 residues. CDR3 bases: TGTGCCAGCAGTCCCTTCCGCAATGCGGAAGATCAGCCCCAGCATTTT. This sequence encodes CASSPFRNAEDQPQHF.

The rearrangement uses TRBV28 and TRBJ1-1, with 12 bases lining up with TRBD1. The CDR3 totals 15 residues. Germline V gene sequence: CDR1 MDHEN, CDR2 SYDVKM. Germline trimming cut 6 bases from V and 7 bases from J; bases unmatched to any gene: 9. The CDR3 DNA is TGTGCCAGCAGCTCCGGGACAGGGGGCAAGGTTGAAGCTTTCTTT. Its protein is CASSSGTGGKVEAFF.

The chain uses TRBV6-1 and TRBJ1-4, with a weak D call TRBD1 (5 bases). The CDR3 totals 15 residues. Germline lookup yields CDR1 MNHNS and CDR2 SASEGT. With 9 bases removed from V and 8 bases from J, the gap between germline ends came to 22 bases. The chain's CDR3 is CASGGEGGYGEKLFF. The CDR3 bases are TGTGCCAGTGGGGGGGAAGGAGGGTATGGGGAAAAACTGTTTTTT.

V gene TRBV19 combines with J gene TRBJ2-1; 10 bases agree with TRBD2. Germline trimming cut 5 bases from V and 5 bases from J; bases unmatched to any gene: 3. Germline V lookup: CDR1 LNHDA, CDR2 SQIVND (reference sequence). This CDR3 comprises 14 residues. CDR3 DNA: TGTGCCAGTAGTCGGACTAGCGGTGACAATGAGCAGTTCTTC. Translating gives CASSRTSGDNEQFF.

V usage is TRBV6-5 and J usage is TRBJ2-7, with 9 bases that match TRBD2. This CDR3 is 15 amino acids long. The junction had 6 bases not matched to a gene; V was cut back by 6 bases and J by 0 bases. Per germline, CDR1 MNHEY and CDR2 SVGAGI. In DNA form, the CDR3 reads TGTGCCAGCAGGAAAGCGGGAGGCCGCTCCTACGAGCAGTACTTC. Amino acid sequence: CASRKAGGRSYEQYF.

The V and J genes are TRBV28 and TRBJ2-7; 10 bases are a match to TRBD2. In germline, CDR1 is MDHEN, CDR2 SYDVKM. The CDR3 runs to 15 residues. V lost 1 base, J lost 1 base, and 1 base stayed unmatched. The CDR3 here is CASSLLTSGSYEQYF. The CDR3, as DNA: TGTGCCAGCAGTTTATTGACTAGCGGGTCCTACGAGCAGTACTTC.